A selection of T cell receptor beta chains follows, all from one sample in a study of cytomegalovirus exposure and HLA in healthy donors. Sequencing used immunoSEQ multiplex PCR; TCRdb keeps in-frame clones, though not all of them. The profile shows roughly 180,000 clones, about 9.4% of them singletons. Sequencing was performed on PBMCs. The receptor source for this set is a young woman in good health and CMV-seropositive. Each CDR3 is given with its conserved first and last residue. The order of the fields is clone size, D gene, V gene, J gene, CDR3 length, CDR3 protein, CDR3 DNA. The D gene is left open where the match is weak. Clone sizes are given selectively: once, few, many, or a class where the clone is expanded.

clone_size: .
d_call: TRBD2
v_call: TRBV19
j_call: TRBJ2-1
cdr3_length: 15
cdr3_aa: CASKTGTSGKGEQFF
cdr3_nt: TGTGCCAGTAAAACCGGGACTAGCGGGAAGGGCGAGCAGTTCTTC

clone_size: .
d_call: TRBD2
v_call: TRBV5-4
j_call: TRBJ2-1
cdr3_length: 15
cdr3_aa: CASSPLAGGPGEQFF
cdr3_nt: TGTGCCAGCAGCCCACTAGCGGGAGGGCCTGGGGAGCAGTTCTTC

clone_size: few
d_call: .
v_call: TRBV25-1
j_call: TRBJ1-2
cdr3_length: 13
cdr3_aa: CASSEGRREGYTF
cdr3_nt: TGTGCCAGCAGTGAGGGGAGGCGTGAGGGCTACACCTTC

clone_size: .
d_call: TRBD1
v_call: TRBV5-1
j_call: TRBJ2-7
cdr3_length: 15
cdr3_aa: CASSFIGQVGYEQYF
cdr3_nt: TGCGCCAGCAGCTTTATCGGACAGGTCGGGTACGAGCAGTACTTC

clone_size: few
d_call: TRBD1
v_call: TRBV19
j_call: TRBJ2-3
cdr3_length: 15
cdr3_aa: CASSWTGGSTDTQYF
cdr3_nt: TGTGCCAGTAGTTGGACAGGGGGAAGCACAGATACGCAGTATTTT

clone_size: .
d_call: TRBD2
v_call: TRBV5-1
j_call: TRBJ2-2
cdr3_length: 15
cdr3_aa: CASRPAAGDTGELFF
cdr3_nt: TGCGCCAGCAGACCCGCGGCGGGGGACACCGGGGAGCTGTTTTTT

clone_size: .
d_call: .
v_call: TRBV9
j_call: TRBJ1-2
cdr3_length: 13
cdr3_aa: CASSPIYSYGYTF
cdr3_nt: TGTGCCAGCAGCCCAATCTACAGCTATGGCTACACCTTC

clone_size: .
d_call: .
v_call: TRBV5-4
j_call: TRBJ1-4
cdr3_length: 16
cdr3_aa: CASSSLQGQTNEKLFF
cdr3_nt: TGTGCCAGCAGCTCCCTCCAGGGTCAAACTAATGAAAAACTGTTTTTT

clone_size: few
d_call: TRBD2
v_call: TRBV7-2
j_call: TRBJ2-7
cdr3_length: 15
cdr3_aa: CASSTEGLDTYEQYF
cdr3_nt: TGTGCCAGCAGCACCGAAGGACTAGATACCTACGAGCAGTACTTC

clone_size: .
d_call: .
v_call: TRBV27
j_call: TRBJ1-5
cdr3_length: 13
cdr3_aa: CASRHFSNQPQHF
cdr3_nt: TGTGCCAGTCGACACTTTAGCAATCAGCCCCAGCATTTT

clone_size: .
d_call: .
v_call: TRBV19
j_call: TRBJ2-7
cdr3_length: 17
cdr3_aa: CASSIVGLAEVPYEQYF
cdr3_nt: TGTGCCAGTAGTATAGTAGGGTTAGCGGAGGTCCCCTACGAGCAGTACTTC

clone_size: few
d_call: .
v_call: TRBV15
j_call: TRBJ2-7
cdr3_length: 15
cdr3_aa: CATSRDISRSYEQYF
cdr3_nt: TGTGCCACCAGCAGAGATATTAGCAGATCCTACGAGCAGTACTTC

clone_size: .
d_call: TRBD2
v_call: TRBV23-1
j_call: TRBJ2-2
cdr3_length: 17
cdr3_aa: CASSQSEAGGFTGELFF
cdr3_nt: TGCGCCAGCAGTCAATCGGAGGCGGGAGGCTTTACCGGGGAGCTGTTTTTT

clone_size: .
d_call: TRBD1
v_call: TRBV5-6
j_call: TRBJ2-2
cdr3_length: 17
cdr3_aa: CASSGPRGRGNTGELFF
cdr3_nt: TGTGCCAGCAGCGGACCTAGGGGGCGCGGGAACACCGGGGAGCTGTTTTTT

clone_size: few
d_call: .
v_call: TRBV9
j_call: TRBJ2-3
cdr3_length: 15
cdr3_aa: CASSLSRIGTDTQYF
cdr3_nt: TGTGCCAGCAGCCTGTCTAGGATCGGCACAGATACGCAGTATTTT

clone_size: few
d_call: TRBD1
v_call: TRBV15
j_call: TRBJ1-2
cdr3_length: 16
cdr3_aa: CATSRDGTGRDYGYTF
cdr3_nt: TGTGCCACCAGCAGAGATGGGACAGGGAGGGACTATGGCTACACCTTC

clone_size: few
d_call: .
v_call: TRBV5-4
j_call: TRBJ2-3
cdr3_length: 13
cdr3_aa: CASSRRFTDTQYF
cdr3_nt: TGTGCCAGCAGCCGTAGATTCACAGATACGCAGTATTTT

clone_size: few
d_call: TRBD2
v_call: TRBV4-1
j_call: TRBJ2-7
cdr3_length: 17
cdr3_aa: CASSPPFSGRGAYEQYF
cdr3_nt: TGCGCCAGCAGCCCACCTTTCAGCGGGAGGGGAGCCTACGAGCAGTACTTC

clone_size: .
d_call: TRBD1
v_call: TRBV6-5
j_call: TRBJ1-5
cdr3_length: 15
cdr3_aa: CASSYRTGPNQPQHF
cdr3_nt: TGTGCCAGCAGTTACCGGACAGGGCCCAATCAGCCCCAGCATTTT

clone_size: .
d_call: .
v_call: TRBV28
j_call: TRBJ1-2
cdr3_length: 15
cdr3_aa: CASSSAEGRVYGYTF
cdr3_nt: TGTGCCAGCAGTTCCGCGGAGGGCAGGGTCTATGGCTACACCTTC

clone_size: .
d_call: TRBD2
v_call: TRBV5-1
j_call: TRBJ2-1
cdr3_length: 17
cdr3_aa: CASSLGPRLAGASEQFF
cdr3_nt: TGCGCCAGCAGCTTGGGACCGCGACTAGCGGGAGCTAGTGAGCAGTTCTTC

clone_size: .
d_call: .
v_call: TRBV2
j_call: TRBJ1-4
cdr3_length: 14
cdr3_aa: CAGRPAATNEKLFF
cdr3_nt: TGTGCCGGCAGACCGGCGGCAACTAATGAAAAACTGTTTTTT

clone_size: few
d_call: .
v_call: TRBV6-4
j_call: TRBJ2-3
cdr3_length: 13
cdr3_aa: CASSAGSTDTQYF
cdr3_nt: TGTGCCAGCAGTGCGGGTAGCACAGATACGCAGTATTTT

clone_size: .
d_call: .
v_call: TRBV7-2
j_call: TRBJ2-7
cdr3_length: 12
cdr3_aa: CASSAGGYEQYF
cdr3_nt: TGTGCCAGCAGCGCCGGCGGCTACGAGCAGTACTTC

clone_size: few
d_call: .
v_call: TRBV7-8
j_call: TRBJ1-4
cdr3_length: 16
cdr3_aa: CASSSKWSDTNEKLFF
cdr3_nt: TGTGCCAGCAGCTCCAAGTGGTCAGATACTAATGAAAAACTGTTTTTT

clone_size: few
d_call: .
v_call: TRBV9
j_call: TRBJ2-2
cdr3_length: 15
cdr3_aa: CASSVGGPVTGELFF
cdr3_nt: TGTGCCAGCAGCGTAGGTGGGCCCGTTACCGGGGAGCTGTTTTTT

clone_size: .
d_call: TRBD1
v_call: TRBV9
j_call: TRBJ2-7
cdr3_length: 13
cdr3_aa: CARIVTGDYEQYF
cdr3_nt: TGTGCCCGCATCGTGACAGGGGACTACGAGCAGTACTTC

clone_size: .
d_call: TRBD1
v_call: TRBV5-5
j_call: TRBJ1-5
cdr3_length: 14
cdr3_aa: CASSLGTGSQPQHF
cdr3_nt: TGTGCCAGCAGCCTAGGGACAGGATCTCAGCCCCAGCATTTT

clone_size: few
d_call: .
v_call: TRBV2
j_call: TRBJ2-1
cdr3_length: 14
cdr3_aa: CASRVGSFYNEQFF
cdr3_nt: TGTGCCAGCAGAGTCGGGAGTTTCTACAATGAGCAGTTCTTC

clone_size: few
d_call: .
v_call: TRBV2
j_call: TRBJ2-6
cdr3_length: 16
cdr3_aa: CASSGPGVSGANVLTF
cdr3_nt: TGTGCCAGCAGTGGTCCAGGGGTATCTGGGGCCAACGTCCTGACTTTC

clone_size: .
d_call: .
v_call: TRBV13
j_call: TRBJ1-1
cdr3_length: 14
cdr3_aa: CASIPEGGPTEAFF
cdr3_nt: TGTGCCAGCATTCCAGAAGGGGGACCCACTGAAGCTTTCTTT

clone_size: few
d_call: TRBD1
v_call: TRBV5-1
j_call: TRBJ1-1
cdr3_length: 16
cdr3_aa: CASSPPTGGDATEAFF
cdr3_nt: TGCGCCAGCAGCCCCCCGACAGGGGGCGACGCCACTGAAGCTTTCTTT

clone_size: few
d_call: .
v_call: TRBV30
j_call: TRBJ2-1
cdr3_length: 15
cdr3_aa: CAWTISGLPNNEQFF
cdr3_nt: TGTGCCTGGACCATATCGGGACTCCCCAACAATGAGCAGTTCTTC

clone_size: .
d_call: .
v_call: TRBV2
j_call: TRBJ2-1
cdr3_length: 14
cdr3_aa: CASSEHREGHEQFF
cdr3_nt: TGTGCCAGCAGTGAACACAGGGAAGGGCATGAGCAGTTCTTC

clone_size: .
d_call: TRBD1
v_call: TRBV2
j_call: TRBJ2-1
cdr3_length: 13
cdr3_aa: CASSEGRGKEQFF
cdr3_nt: TGTGCCAGCAGTGAAGGCAGGGGGAAGGAGCAGTTCTTC